Listed below are T cell receptor beta chains from one sample, sequenced in a study of Siglec-9 on CD8 T cells in melanoma. Here immunoSEQ multiplex PCR was the method, and the copy in TCRdb shows in-frame clones only, minus some. This table has 25,000 to 30,000 clones, 80% appearing once. The sequencing sample was made of Siglec-9- CD8+ T cells sorted from blood. The receptors shown here come from a human donor in good health. The CDR3 runs from the conserved cysteine through the conserved F or W. The D gene is left open where the match is weak. Only some rows state a clone size, as once, few, many or a class for expanded clones.

V gene: TRBV27
clone size: -
D gene: TRBD2
J gene: TRBJ2-2
CDR3 DNA: TGTGCCAGCAGTTTAACTGGGGAGGGACCCGGGGAGCTGTTTTTT
CDR3 protein: CASSLTGEGPGELFF

V gene: TRBV29-1
clone size: -
D gene: -
J gene: TRBJ2-5
CDR3 DNA: TGCAGCGCAGAACCTTTACAGGGTGTTAGGGCAGAGACCCAGTACTTC
CDR3 protein: CSAEPLQGVRAETQYF

V gene: TRBV5-6
clone size: -
D gene: -
J gene: TRBJ1-2
CDR3 DNA: TGTGCCAGCAGCTCCAACTATGGCTACACCTTC
CDR3 protein: CASSSNYGYTF

V gene: TRBV7-9
clone size: -
D gene: -
J gene: TRBJ1-2
CDR3 DNA: TGTGCCAGCAGCTTAGCGGGCGAAGTCCTCTATGGCTACACCTTC
CDR3 protein: CASSLAGEVLYGYTF

V gene: TRBV27
clone size: -
D gene: -
J gene: TRBJ1-2
CDR3 DNA: TGTGCCAGCAGTTTATCAGGACAGACGGATGGCTACACCTTC
CDR3 protein: CASSLSGQTDGYTF

V gene: TRBV11-3
clone size: few
D gene: -
J gene: TRBJ1-3
CDR3 DNA: TGTGCCAGCAGCTCTGGTCACGGAAACACCATATATTTT
CDR3 protein: CASSSGHGNTIYF

V gene: TRBV5-4
clone size: few
D gene: -
J gene: TRBJ2-1
CDR3 DNA: TGTGCCAGCAGGTTAGGCCGGGGGGCCCCGGGCAATGAGCAGTTCTTC
CDR3 protein: CASRLGRGAPGNEQFF

V gene: TRBV9
clone size: -
D gene: -
J gene: TRBJ2-1
CDR3 DNA: TGTGCCAGCAGCGTAGGTCAGGGTGTTGTGGATGAGCAGTTCTTC
CDR3 protein: CASSVGQGVVDEQFF

V gene: TRBV7-9
clone size: -
D gene: -
J gene: TRBJ2-1
CDR3 DNA: TGTGCCAGCAGCTCAAACATAAATGAGCAGTTCTTC
CDR3 protein: CASSSNINEQFF

V gene: TRBV29-1
clone size: once
D gene: -
J gene: TRBJ2-5
CDR3 DNA: TGCAGCGTTGAAGGCTCGGGAGCGGAGACCCAGTACTTC
CDR3 protein: CSVEGSGAETQYF

V gene: TRBV29-1
clone size: -
D gene: -
J gene: TRBJ1-2
CDR3 DNA: TGCAGCGTTGAAGATCAGGGTTCGCGTGGCTACACCTTC
CDR3 protein: CSVEDQGSRGYTF

V gene: TRBV4-1
clone size: -
D gene: TRBD2
J gene: TRBJ2-3
CDR3 DNA: TGCGCCAGCAGCCTTCGACTAGCGAAAGACACAGATACGCAGTATTTT
CDR3 protein: CASSLRLAKDTDTQYF

V gene: TRBV28
clone size: few
D gene: -
J gene: TRBJ1-5
CDR3 DNA: TGTGCCAGTACTTCCAGGGCCGATCAGCCCCAGCATTTT
CDR3 protein: CASTSRADQPQHF

V gene: TRBV5-4
clone size: -
D gene: -
J gene: TRBJ2-6
CDR3 DNA: TGTGCCAGCAGCGTGCGGGGAACTGGGGCCAACGTCCTGACTTTC
CDR3 protein: CASSVRGTGANVLTF

V gene: TRBV5-1
clone size: -
D gene: TRBD1
J gene: TRBJ1-6
CDR3 DNA: TGCGCCAGCAGCTTGTGGGCAGGGGGAGGATCACCTCTCCACTTT
CDR3 protein: CASSLWAGGGSPLHF

V gene: TRBV27
clone size: -
D gene: -
J gene: TRBJ1-2
CDR3 DNA: TGTGCCAGCAGTTTATACCCAGGCGGTAGCTATGGCTACACCTTC
CDR3 protein: CASSLYPGGSYGYTF

V gene: TRBV4-2
clone size: -
D gene: -
J gene: TRBJ1-5
CDR3 DNA: TGTGCCAGCAGCCAAACCGTGGGGGCGGTCGAGCCCCAGCATTTT
CDR3 protein: CASSQTVGAVEPQHF

V gene: TRBV19
clone size: -
D gene: -
J gene: TRBJ2-1
CDR3 DNA: TGTGCCAGTAGTATGTTTAGGGCGTTACCATCCTACCTCACGATGGATGAGCAGTTCTTC
CDR3 protein: CASSMFRALPSYLTMDEQFF

V gene: TRBV7-8
clone size: -
D gene: TRBD1
J gene: TRBJ2-1
CDR3 DNA: TGTGCCAGCAGCTTAATCACGGGACAGGGTATGGATGAGCAGTTCTTC
CDR3 protein: CASSLITGQGMDEQFF

V gene: TRBV11-2
clone size: few
D gene: -
J gene: TRBJ2-7
CDR3 DNA: TGTGCCAGCAGCTTAGATACACTCGTAGGGGCCGGGGCCTACGGGCAGTACTTC
CDR3 protein: CASSLDTLVGAGAYGQYF

V gene: TRBV27
clone size: -
D gene: -
J gene: TRBJ1-2
CDR3 DNA: TGTGCCAGCAGTTTATCGTTCGGGGGGCCTGCTGGTGGCTACACCTTC
CDR3 protein: CASSLSFGGPAGGYTF

V gene: TRBV7-8
clone size: -
D gene: TRBD1
J gene: TRBJ1-1
CDR3 DNA: TGTGCCAGCAGCACCCAGGGGGCGCTGAACACTGAAGCTTTCTTT
CDR3 protein: CASSTQGALNTEAFF

V gene: TRBV7-9
clone size: -
D gene: -
J gene: TRBJ1-1
CDR3 DNA: TGTGCCAGCAGTATGGAATCAGGGGATGAAGCTTTCTTT
CDR3 protein: CASSMESGDEAFF

V gene: TRBV6-1
clone size: -
D gene: TRBD1
J gene: TRBJ1-2
CDR3 DNA: TGTGCCAGCAGTGCCGGCCGGGACAGGGGTGGCTACACCTTC
CDR3 protein: CASSAGRDRGGYTF

V gene: TRBV7-7
clone size: few
D gene: -
J gene: TRBJ1-1
CDR3 DNA: TGTGCCAGCAGCCCGATCGACAGTAACACTGAAGCTTTCTTT
CDR3 protein: CASSPIDSNTEAFF

V gene: TRBV18
clone size: -
D gene: -
J gene: TRBJ1-2
CDR3 DNA: TGTGCCAGCTCGACGGCCGGGTGCCTCCGTATGGGCACCTTC
CDR3 protein: CASSTAGCLRMGTF

V gene: TRBV30
clone size: -
D gene: TRBD1
J gene: TRBJ2-7
CDR3 DNA: TGTGCCTGGAGCGTCGGGACAGGCCAATTTCGCGAGCTATACTTC
CDR3 protein: CAWSVGTGQFRELYF

V gene: TRBV7-9
clone size: -
D gene: TRBD1
J gene: TRBJ1-3
CDR3 DNA: TGTGCCAGCACCATCCGGGACAGTGGAAACACCATATATTTT
CDR3 protein: CASTIRDSGNTIYF

V gene: TRBV4-1
clone size: once
D gene: -
J gene: TRBJ2-2
CDR3 DNA: TGCGCCAGCAGCCAAGGTTACGGGGCTGTGGACACCGGGGAGCTGTTTTTT
CDR3 protein: CASSQGYGAVDTGELFF

V gene: TRBV5-6
clone size: -
D gene: TRBD2
J gene: TRBJ2-1
CDR3 DNA: TGTGCCAGCAGCTTGTCTAGCGGGAGGAATGAGCAGTTCTTC
CDR3 protein: CASSLSSGRNEQFF

V gene: TRBV10-2
clone size: -
D gene: -
J gene: TRBJ2-7
CDR3 DNA: TGCGCCAGCAGTGAGGCCGGGACCTACGAGCAGTACTTC
CDR3 protein: CASSEAGTYEQYF

V gene: TRBV21-1
clone size: -
D gene: -
J gene: TRBJ2-4
CDR3 DNA: TGTGCCAGCAGCAAACCCCGGACTAGCAACGCGGGTCAGTACTTC
CDR3 protein: CASSKPRTSNAGQYF

V gene: TRBV5-1
clone size: -
D gene: TRBD1
J gene: TRBJ1-4
CDR3 DNA: TGCGCCAGCAGCTGGGCAGGGGGATCTAATGAAAAACTGTTTTTT
CDR3 protein: CASSWAGGSNEKLFF

V gene: TRBV6-1
clone size: -
D gene: -
J gene: TRBJ1-3
CDR3 DNA: TGTGCCAGCAGTGAAGCGGTGGCCCCAGGAAACACCATATATTTT
CDR3 protein: CASSEAVAPGNTIYF

V gene: TRBV30
clone size: -
D gene: -
J gene: TRBJ1-1
CDR3 DNA: TGTGCCTGGAACAGCTGGGGACGCCCTGAAGCTTTCTTT
CDR3 protein: CAWNSWGRPEAFF

V gene: TRBV27
clone size: -
D gene: TRBD1
J gene: TRBJ2-1
CDR3 DNA: TGTGCCAGCAGTTGGAGAAACCCGGGACAGGGGGCGTCTTACAATGAGCAGTTCTTC
CDR3 protein: CASSWRNPGQGASYNEQFF

V gene: TRBV7-6
clone size: -
D gene: TRBD2
J gene: TRBJ2-7
CDR3 DNA: TGTGCCAGCAGCTCCTTTAGCGGGGGGTACGAGCAGTACTTC
CDR3 protein: CASSSFSGGYEQYF

V gene: TRBV10-3
clone size: -
D gene: -
J gene: TRBJ2-1
CDR3 DNA: TGTGCCATCAGTGAGTCGGGAAAAGCAGGTGAGCAGTTCTTC
CDR3 protein: CAISESGKAGEQFF

V gene: TRBV7-7
clone size: -
D gene: -
J gene: TRBJ2-1
CDR3 DNA: TGTGCTAGCAGCTTAAGGGGGGCCTACAATGAGCAGTTCTTC
CDR3 protein: CASSLRGAYNEQFF